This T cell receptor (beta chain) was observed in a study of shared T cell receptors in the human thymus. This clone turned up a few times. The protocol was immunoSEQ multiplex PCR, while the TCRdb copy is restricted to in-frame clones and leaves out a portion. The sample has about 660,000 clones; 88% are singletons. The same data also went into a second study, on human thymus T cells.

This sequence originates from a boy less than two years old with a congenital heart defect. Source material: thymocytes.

Written as DNA, the CDR3 is TGTGCCAGCAGTCTCAGCGGGAGGGCCAATGAGCAGTTCTTC. It translates to CASSLSGRANEQFF. The chain has TRBV6-6 and TRBJ2-1; 10 nucleotides match TRBD2. Germline trimming cut 5 bases from V and 6 bases from J; bases unmatched to any gene: 4. CDR1 MNHNY and CDR2 SVGAGI come from the germline V gene (reference sequence). There are 14 residues in the CDR3.